The subject of this entry is one TCR beta chain. The V gene's germline CDR1 is SGHRS and CDR2 YFSETQ. This CDR3 spans 13 amino acids. With V trimmed by 2 bases and J by 11 bases, 9 bases remained unmatched. Source study methods: By means of reference gene primer amplification, nucleated cell counts were estimated. Using immunoSEQ multiplex PCR, the repertoire was profiled, and TCRdb retains in-frame clones only, with some absent. That table supplies the V and J calls and clone size; D and trimming were determined from the DNA. The data show 150,000 to 250,000 clones, almost 85% seen once. The entry originates in a study of blood T cell repertoires in COVID-19. In the study overall: Samples came from the United States, Italy and Spain, spanning acute and convalescent COVID-19. T cells, B-cell-depleted T cells, or PBMCs supplied cDNA or gDNA.

This chain joins TRBV5-1 and TRBJ1-1, with 7 nucleotides matching TRBD1. This clonotype was sampled from a human donor with acute or convalescent COVID-19. The donor label of this sample is uncertain. The sequenced sample was peripheral blood. The CDR3 loop reads CASSFGGGPVAFF. CDR3 DNA: TGCGCCAGCAGCTTCGGAGGGGGCCCGGTGGCTTTCTTT.